The rows below give T cell receptor beta chains drawn from one sample of a study of CD8 T cells in ankylosing spondylitis. Each CDR3 protein gets one entry after TCRdb re-called the 5' RACE reads with MiXCR. The sample includes about 25,000 distinct CDR3 sequences, 2.5% to 3% of them seen just once. The material sequenced was blood, either unsorted or a sorted T cell fraction (not recorded which). These receptors all come from a female donor with ankylosing spondylitis or in good health (not recorded which). Both conserved end residues are trimmed from each CDR3. Clone sizes are shown as once, few or many counts, or a class when the clone is expanded.

j_gene: TRBJ2-1; v_gene: TRBV10-1; abundance: many; CDR3aa: ASSDPPLGTSRLGEQF
j_gene: TRBJ2-1; v_gene: TRBV9; abundance: many; CDR3aa: ASSVEGGGYNEQF
j_gene: TRBJ1-4; v_gene: TRBV9; abundance: many; CDR3aa: ASSVAGRGPPTEKLF
j_gene: TRBJ2-6; v_gene: TRBV9; abundance: many; CDR3aa: ASSTQDSFPGANVLT
j_gene: TRBJ2-1; v_gene: TRBV9; abundance: many; CDR3aa: ASSVDNQEWTEQF
j_gene: TRBJ2-7; v_gene: TRBV9; abundance: many; CDR3aa: ASSVAPARQGLNYEQY
j_gene: TRBJ2-1; v_gene: TRBV9; abundance: many; CDR3aa: ASSTASYNEQF
j_gene: TRBJ2-2; v_gene: TRBV9; abundance: medium-sized; CDR3aa: ASRPSSGRTGELF
j_gene: TRBJ2-6; v_gene: TRBV9; abundance: many; CDR3aa: ASSPRGPGPTSGANVLT
j_gene: TRBJ1-6; v_gene: TRBV9; abundance: many; CDR3aa: ASSVGPADSYNSPLH
j_gene: TRBJ2-3; v_gene: TRBV9; abundance: many; CDR3aa: ASSNLPGGGTDTQY
j_gene: TRBJ2-7; v_gene: TRBV9; abundance: many; CDR3aa: ASSVSAGEGHEQY
j_gene: TRBJ2-2; v_gene: TRBV21-1; abundance: many; CDR3aa: ASNSTVNTGELF
j_gene: TRBJ1-2; v_gene: TRBV9; abundance: many; CDR3aa: ASSVGNQGAYYGYT
j_gene: TRBJ2-7; v_gene: TRBV9; abundance: many; CDR3aa: ASSPTGHLSYEQY
j_gene: TRBJ1-2; v_gene: TRBV9; abundance: many; CDR3aa: ASSVLPGGTGGANYGYT